Below, one T cell receptor beta chain is given with its context. Its cognate antigen is unknown. Time point here: baseline, week 1 (first vaccination visit). As for treatment: pre-vaccination baseline after standard-of-care therapy. Clones were sequenced by immunoSEQ multiplex PCR, and TCRdb holds only the in-frame ones, with some missing. The table includes tens of thousands of clones, roughly 80% detected once. This specimen comes from a study of a mutant IDH1 vaccine in newly diagnosed glioma. Study results and limitations: Pseudoprogression apparently lacked any relation to changes in top peripheral T cell clonotypes.

CDR1 and CDR2 from the germline V gene are MNHNS and SASEGT. The CDR3 sequence is 14 residues long. V lost 3 bases, J lost 0 bases, and 6 bases lay in between. The rearrangement links TRBV6-1 to TRBJ1-3; D unresolved. The material sequenced was PBMCs, taken from a glioma patient treated with radiotherapy, temozolomide or both. The clonotype originates from a middle-aged man with glioma. Some clones in this sample may be carry-over from other donors' samples. The CDR3, as DNA: TGTGCCAGCAGTGACTGGGCCTCTGGAAACACCATATATTTT. It translates to CASSDWASGNTIYF.